This T cell receptor beta chain was documented in a study of Ad26.COV2.S vaccination and SARS-CoV-2 variants. The table came from immunoSEQ multiplex PCR; TCRdb's copy has only in-frame clones and leaves some out. The table shows some 250,000 clones, with approximately 88% occurring only once. Documented treatment: around 19 received Ad26.COV2.S at low or high dose, single or two shots; about 5 received placebo; per-sample allocation not given. At day 63 after the first vaccine or placebo injection, samples were drawn. From germline, CDR1 is SNHLY and CDR2 FYNNEI. The CDR3 runs 15 residues. The trim removed 5 bases at V and 7 bases at J, leaving 6 bases unmatched.

This sample comprised peripheral blood, obtained in a trial of Ad26.COV2.S vaccine versus placebo. The source is a person aged 18-65 years who received the Ad26.COV2.S COVID-19 vaccine or a placebo. V is TRBV2 and J is TRBJ1-6; 9 bases align to TRBD1. The CDR3 coding sequence is TGTGCCAGCAGTATCCGGGACAGGGTCAATTCACCCCTCCACTTT. It encodes CASSIRDRVNSPLHF.